This is a list of T cell receptor beta chains from one sample in a study of blood T cells in healthy people across ages. Via MiXCR, TCRdb re-called the 5' RACE reads, giving one row per CDR3 protein. In the table there are 700,000 to 900,000 distinct CDR3 sequences, roughly 25% of which are singletons. The same sample was also studied in work on T cells of mothers and their children.

The sequencing sample was made of blood. These receptors were collected from a boy aged 5 to 17 in good health. Both conserved end residues are part of each CDR3. Each record gives: clone size, J gene, D gene, V gene, CDR3 length, CDR3 protein, CDR3 DNA. A D gene is named only where the DNA matches it firmly. Size values are once, few and many counts, or a class for expanded clones, and some rows have none.

>few|TRBJ2-3|.|TRBV10-3|17
CAISERGTFDPGDTQYF
TGTGCCATCAGTGAAAGGGGGACTTTCGATCCCGGAGATACGCAGTATTTT
>few|TRBJ1-4|TRBD1|TRBV18|14
CASSPPGQKEKLFF
TGTGCCAGCTCACCACCGGGACAGAAGGAAAAACTGTTTTTT
>.|TRBJ2-7|TRBD1|TRBV5-4|17
CASSFNPGQGAPGEQYF
TGTGCCAGCAGCTTTAATCCTGGCCAGGGGGCCCCCGGCGAGCAGTACTTC
>few|TRBJ2-1|.|TRBV4-2|17
CASSQDRGGASYNEQFF
TGTGCCAGCAGCCAAGATCGCGGGGGCGCTTCCTACAATGAGCAGTTCTTC
>few|TRBJ1-2|TRBD1|TRBV7-9|15
CASRARQGEWDGYTF
TGTGCCAGCAGAGCCCGACAGGGCGAGTGGGATGGCTACACCTTC
>.|TRBJ1-2|.|TRBV5-1|13
CASSLVLGYGYTF
TGCGCCAGCAGCTTGGTCCTTGGGTATGGCTACACCTTC
>.|TRBJ2-5|.|TRBV27|13
CASSYKKKETQYF
TGTGCCAGCAGTTACAAGAAGAAAGAGACCCAGTACTTC
>few|TRBJ2-5|TRBD1|TRBV5-1|15
CASSPQDRYMETQYF
TGCGCCAGCAGCCCCCAGGACAGGTACATGGAGACCCAGTACTTC
>few|TRBJ2-7|TRBD1|TRBV7-6|14
CASSSRTGFDEQYF
TGTGCCAGCAGCTCTCGGACAGGGTTCGACGAGCAGTACTTC
>.|TRBJ1-2|.|TRBV3-1|14
CASSPIGVNYGYTF
TGTGCCAGCAGCCCGATTGGAGTGAACTATGGCTACACCTTC
>many|TRBJ1-5|.|TRBV10-3|15
CAISDTGRGVQPQHF
TGTGCCATCAGTGATACTGGGCGGGGGGTACAGCCCCAGCATTTT
>few|TRBJ2-5|.|TRBV6-5|15
CASTRGALYQETQYF
TGTGCCAGTACTCGAGGGGCCCTATACCAAGAGACCCAGTACTTC
>few|TRBJ2-3|.|TRBV25-1|16
CASSESAQTGIDTQYF
TGTGCCAGCAGTGAATCCGCTCAGACTGGTATAGATACGCAGTATTTT
>.|TRBJ2-1|TRBD2|TRBV10-2|15
CASSDWTSGEDEQFF
TGCGCCAGCAGTGATTGGACTAGCGGGGAGGATGAGCAGTTCTTC
>few|TRBJ2-2|TRBD1|TRBV7-9|17
CASSLGDRLDRPGELFF
TGTGCCAGCAGCTTGGGGGACAGGCTTGACCGTCCCGGGGAGCTGTTTTTT
>.|TRBJ2-5|TRBD2|TRBV7-2|18
CASSPSPLLAGIQETQYF
TGTGCCAGCAGCCCTAGCCCCTTGCTAGCGGGGATTCAAGAGACCCAGTACTTC
>.|TRBJ2-1|.|TRBV29-1|15
CSVVDGGHTNNEQFF
TGCAGCGTTGTAGACGGGGGCCATACAAACAATGAGCAGTTCTTC
>.|TRBJ2-1|TRBD1|TRBV30|15
CAWSVSGGTIHEQFF
TGTGCCTGGAGTGTTTCAGGGGGCACGATTCATGAGCAGTTCTTC
>.|TRBJ2-1|.|TRBV12-3/TRBV12-4|14
CASSLAQGSNEQFF
TGTGCCAGCAGTTTAGCCCAGGGAAGCAATGAGCAGTTCTTC
>few|TRBJ2-7|.|TRBV3-1|13
CASRDGPAYEQYF
TGTGCCAGCAGGGATGGACCGGCCTACGAGCAGTACTTC
>few|TRBJ2-1|TRBD2|TRBV7-9|15
CASSLHAGGNNEQFF
TGTGCCAGCAGCTTACATGCGGGGGGGAACAATGAGCAGTTCTTC
>.|TRBJ1-2|TRBD1|TRBV2|13
CASSEGTGNGYTF
TGTGCCAGCAGTGAAGGGACAGGGAATGGCTACACCTTC
>few|TRBJ2-7|.|TRBV10-2|13
CASSEAQRSEQYF
TGCGCCAGCAGTGAAGCACAGAGGAGCGAGCAGTACTTC
>.|TRBJ1-4|TRBD1|TRBV6-5|15
CASSRKWTGSEKLFF
TGTGCCAGCAGCCGTAAGTGGACAGGCAGTGAAAAACTGTTTTTT
>.|TRBJ2-7|TRBD1|TRBV7-6|14
CASGPGQGALEQYF
TGTGCCAGCGGTCCGGGACAGGGGGCGCTCGAGCAGTACTTC
>.|TRBJ2-4|.|TRBV20-1|14
CSASGRGGGNIQYF
TGCAGTGCTTCCGGACGGGGTGGGGGAAACATTCAGTACTTC
>.|TRBJ1-1|.|TRBV29-1|13
CSVRDITNTEAFF
TGCAGCGTTCGGGACATCACTAACACTGAAGCTTTCTTT
>.|TRBJ2-3|.|TRBV7-6|16
CASSLNLRGAVDTQYF
TGTGCCAGCAGCTTAAATCTTCGCGGGGCGGTGGATACGCAGTATTTT
>many|TRBJ1-1|.|TRBV5-6|11
CASKSGVEAFF
TGTGCCAGCAAATCGGGGGTTGAAGCTTTCTTT
>once|TRBJ2-5|TRBD1|TRBV3-1|13
CASSRYRGSEQYF
TGTGCCAGCAGCCGATACAGGGGGAGTGAGCAGTACTTC
>few|TRBJ2-5|.|TRBV7-6|13
CASSSGVAKTQYF
TGTGCCAGCAGCTCAGGCGTTGCCAAGACCCAGTACTTC
>few|TRBJ2-4|.|TRBV10-2|13
CASSDGDANIQYF
TGCGCCAGCAGTGATGGGGATGCTAACATTCAGTACTTC
>few|TRBJ1-5|.|TRBV6-1|13
CASSEQSRQPQHF
TGTGCCAGCAGTGAACAATCCCGCCAGCCCCAGCATTTT
>.|TRBJ2-3|TRBD2|TRBV6-1|16
CASSQTRGGQGDTQYF
TGTGCCAGCAGCCAAACTCGGGGGGGCCAGGGAGATACGCAGTATTTT
>few|TRBJ1-1|.|TRBV27|15
CASSGSGPAGTEAFF
TGTGCCAGCAGTGGATCGGGACCGGCAGGGACTGAAGCTTTCTTT
>.|TRBJ2-5|TRBD2|TRBV5-1|16
CASSAQGIAGGETQYF
TGCGCCAGCAGCGCGCAAGGTATAGCGGGAGGCGAGACCCAGTACTTC
>.|TRBJ2-1|TRBD2|TRBV13|17
CASSATNSGDAYNEQFF
TGTGCCAGCAGCGCAACAAATAGCGGGGACGCCTACAATGAGCAGTTCTTC
>.|TRBJ1-6|TRBD1|TRBV5-1|13
CASSSTLQGNLHF
TGCGCCAGCAGCTCTACTCTACAGGGGAACCTCCACTTT
>.|TRBJ1-1|.|TRBV5-1|14
CASSFEWLETEAFF
TGCGCCAGCAGCTTTGAGTGGTTGGAAACTGAAGCTTTCTTT
>few|TRBJ1-5|.|TRBV24-1|13
CATSDGGKQPQHF
TGTGCCACCAGTGACGGGGGGAAGCAGCCCCAGCATTTT
>.|TRBJ1-2|TRBD1|TRBV7-2|16
CASVPDRGLSNYGYTF
TGTGCCAGCGTTCCGGACAGGGGGCTGTCTAACTATGGCTACACCTTC
>few|TRBJ1-5|.|TRBV20-1|15
CSARLGGTGNQPQHF
TGCAGTGCTAGATTGGGGGGAACCGGCAATCAGCCCCAGCATTTT
>.|TRBJ2-7|TRBD1|TRBV11-1|13
CAGTGTDLYEQYF
TGTGCCGGAACCGGGACAGACCTCTACGAGCAGTACTTC
>.|TRBJ2-7|.|TRBV27|13
CASSPNGRPEQYF
TGTGCCAGCAGCCCTAACGGACGACCCGAGCAGTACTTC
>few|TRBJ2-6|.|TRBV5-1|17
CASSSDGEPSGANVLTF
TGCGCCAGCAGCTCCGACGGGGAACCCTCTGGGGCCAACGTCCTGACTTTC
>.|TRBJ1-5|.|TRBV28|15
CASTPTGYSNQPQHF
TGTGCCAGCACCCCTACAGGGTACAGCAATCAGCCCCAGCATTTT
>.|TRBJ2-2|.|TRBV3-1|14
CASSARGYGGELFF
TGTGCCAGCAGCGCCCGGGGGTACGGCGGGGAGCTGTTTTTT
>.|TRBJ2-5|.|TRBV24-1|13
CATSEGHQETQYF
TGTGCCACCAGTGAGGGGCACCAAGAGACCCAGTACTTC
>.|TRBJ2-1|.|TRBV27|15
CASSPLAGYYNKQFF
TGTGCCAGCAGCCCCCTCGCGGGGTACTACAATAAGCAGTTCTTC
>few|TRBJ2-4|.|TRBV6-5|13
CASSYSIGGIQYF
TGTGCCAGCAGTTACTCGATCGGCGGCATTCAGTACTTC
>.|TRBJ2-1|TRBD1|TRBV14|14
CASSQETGGDEQFF
TGTGCCAGCAGCCAAGAGACAGGGGGCGATGAGCAGTTCTTC
>.|TRBJ2-2|.|TRBV2|15
CASKEGATRSGELFF
TGTGCCAGCAAAGAAGGCGCGACTAGGTCCGGGGAGCTGTTTTTT
>.|TRBJ1-1|.|TRBV7-8|18
CASSRPRLGSARTIEAFF
TGTGCCAGCAGCCGACCCCGTTTAGGTAGCGCCCGAACAATTGAAGCTTTCTTT
>few|TRBJ2-1|TRBD1|TRBV5-1|20
CASSLAEMGWSGTGDNEQFF
TGCGCCAGCAGCTTGGCCGAAATGGGGTGGAGCGGGACAGGGGACAATGAGCAGTTCTTC
>.|TRBJ2-7|TRBD1|TRBV7-9|15
CASSFRDRGYYEQYF
TGTGCCAGCAGCTTTCGGGACAGGGGATATTACGAGCAGTACTTC
>.|TRBJ1-3|TRBD1|TRBV27|15
CASSSPGQGRNTIYF
TGTGCCAGCAGTTCCCCGGGACAGGGGAGAAACACCATATATTTT
>.|TRBJ1-6|.|TRBV30|13
CAWSVWQGSPLHF
TGTGCCTGGAGTGTATGGCAGGGATCACCCCTCCACTTT
>few|TRBJ1-5|TRBD1|TRBV6-5|13
CASGTGGDQPQHF
TGTGCCAGCGGCACAGGGGGCGATCAGCCCCAGCATTTT
>few|TRBJ2-1|.|TRBV7-3|16
CASSLTGYGLENEQFF
TGTGCCAGCAGCTTAACTGGCTACGGGCTGGAAAATGAGCAGTTCTTC